This T cell receptor (beta chain) came from a study of human versus mouse CDR3 diversity and MHC coevolution. Worth noting for this clone: What it binds is unknown.

Findings of the study overall: About 1.6 million TCR beta clonotypes were estimated for humans, the largest repertoire. Human T cells underwent selection on about six different MHC II alleles.

Sorting isolated naive CD4 T cells lacking CD45RO and expressing CD62L. The data were produced by immunoSEQ multiplex PCR, yet TCRdb's version contains in-frame clones alone and is incomplete. The sample lists fewer than 80,000 clones; 92% were seen once. Germline assignment: CDR1 MNHNS and CDR2 SASEGT. The CDR3 covers 15 residues. The V and J ends lost 8 bases and 5 bases, in that order; junction bases with no gene match: 9. The receptor comes from a person aged 25 to 75 in good health. Material: naive CD4+ T cells from blood. The subset here: CD45RO-negative CD62L-positive naive CD4 T cells. V is TRBV6-1 and J is TRBJ2-2, with TRBD2 matching 9 bases. The CDR3 DNA is TGTGCCAGCTTCGTTAGCGGGAGTGCAACCGGGGAGCTGTTTTTT. Translating it yields CASFVSGSATGELFF.